This T cell receptor (beta chain) was recovered during a study of blood T cell repertoires in COVID-19 (dated by TCRdb to between 2020 and 2021). Broadly, across the study: Samples covering the acute and convalescent phases of COVID-19 were provided by collaborators in the United States, Italy and Spain. The prospective study material was composed of cDNA or gDNA derived from T cells, B-cell-depleted T cells, or PBMCs. The dataset comprised deeply sampled blood TCRbeta repertoires from subjects exposed to, actively infected with, or recovered from COVID-19. A freely available public database, intended as a resource for researchers studying the immune response to SARS-CoV-2, is where the repertoires were released. The samples were drawn from two sources: the first 160 participants of the ongoing ImmuneRACE study, and 1,254 subjects contributed by 6 global collaborators. The sample metadata nearly always contained a de-identified subject ID, COVID-19 status, age in years and sex. Where HLA class I and class II types were available, the types were taken from metadata supplied by the sample provider, not from assay-based typing. What the study reported, not specific to this receptor: Clinical and demographic metadata were provided uncurated, with the amount varying by source and participant.

A note on this clone: There is no known antigen for this receptor. Per-base qualities were not stored, and no clone one base away is much larger.

Inclusive of the bounding cysteine and phenylalanine, the CDR3 is 13 residues long. Just CDR3 DNA is preserved here, 39 bases in frame from base 1. V is cut by 3 bases and J by 4 bases, and the space between the germline ends is 8 bases. Looking up the germline V gene (reference sequence) yields CDR1 MNHEY and CDR2 SMNVEV. TCRbeta CDR3 regions were amplified from genomic DNA by means of the immunoSEQ Assay, a bias-controlled multiplex PCR. The study's own analysis went as follows. Nucleated cell counts per sample were estimated from amplification of reference gene primers within the assay. To quantify the absolute abundance of each unique TCRbeta CDR3 rearrangement, sequence reads were collapsed and filtered. For each sample, productive Simpson clonality was calculated by taking the square root of Simpson's diversity index across productive rearrangements. This is the immuneACCESS table as TCRdb keeps it, with only in-frame sequences that have V and J called. A part of the clones is gone; compared with another copy, unresolved V genes explain less than half, and the rest is unexplained. The DNA gave D and trimming, while V, J and clone size come from that table. For this sample the table gives fewer than 250,000 clones, of which roughly 81% were detected only once. The ten largest clones represent about 5.1% of the sample.

Whole blood was collected in K2EDTA tubes by collaborating institutions according to the institutions' own protocols. For TCRbeta analysis, collaborators shipped samples in one of three forms: frozen whole blood, isolated PBMCs, or DNA extracted from either of those sample types. The rearrangement combines TRBV27 with TRBJ2-3; TRBD1 is possibly the D segment (5 matching bases). The sequence came from a woman between 70 and 85 years old with active or convalescent COVID-19. The sequenced sample was peripheral blood. The sequenced DNA is TGTGCCAGCAGTTTTCAGGGCCCAGATACGCAGTATTTT. It specifies CASSFQGPDTQYF.